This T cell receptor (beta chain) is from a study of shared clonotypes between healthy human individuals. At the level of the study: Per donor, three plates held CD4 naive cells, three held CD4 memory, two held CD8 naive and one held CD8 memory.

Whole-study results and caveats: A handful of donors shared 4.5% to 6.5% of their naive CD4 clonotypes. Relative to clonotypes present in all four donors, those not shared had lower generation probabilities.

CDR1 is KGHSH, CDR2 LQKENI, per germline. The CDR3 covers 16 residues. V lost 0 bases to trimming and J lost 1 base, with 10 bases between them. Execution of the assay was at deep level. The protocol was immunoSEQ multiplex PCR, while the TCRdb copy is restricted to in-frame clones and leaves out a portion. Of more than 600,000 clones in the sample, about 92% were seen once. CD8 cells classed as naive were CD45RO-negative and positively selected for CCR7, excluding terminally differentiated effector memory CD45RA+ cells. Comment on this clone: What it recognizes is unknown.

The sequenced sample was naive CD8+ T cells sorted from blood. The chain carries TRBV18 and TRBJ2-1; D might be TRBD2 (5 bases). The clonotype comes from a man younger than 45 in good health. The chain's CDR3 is CASSPPVGVSYNEQFF. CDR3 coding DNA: TGTGCCAGCTCACCACCGGTGGGAGTGTCCTACAATGAGCAGTTCTTC. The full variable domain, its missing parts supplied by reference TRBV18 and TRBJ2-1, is NAGVMQNPRHLVRRRGQEARLRCSPMKGHSHVYWYRQLPEEGLKFMVYLQKENIIDESGMPKERFSAEFPKEGPSILRIQQVVRGDSAAYFCASSPPVGVSYNEQFFGPGTRLTVL.